One sample yielded the 14 T cell receptor beta chains listed below, sequenced in a study of coeliac disease. Assay: immunoSEQ multiplex PCR; the TCRdb copy retains only in-frame clones and omits some. The table shows a few thousand clones, with around 60% occurring only once. Material for sequencing was lymphocytes from the gut lamina propria. These receptors were collected from a woman under 40 without celiac disease.

V gene TRBV19 combines with J gene TRBJ1-5; D remains unclear. Looked up from germline, CDR1 is LNHDA and CDR2 is SQIVND (reference sequence). The CDR3 consists of 15 residues. The ends were cut back, 1 base at V and 4 bases at J, with 11 bases in the middle. Written as DNA, the CDR3 is TGTGCCAGTAGTATAGGAGGAGGAAGGAATCAGCCCCAGCATTTT. Its translation: CASSIGGGRNQPQHF.

V and J are TRBV22-1 and TRBJ1-2. TRBV22-1 is classified as a pseudogene. The CDR3 has 16 residues. The CDR3 nucleotides read TGTCCTGGGAGGGAGACTCGAACGAGAAAGACCTATGGCTACACCTTC. It yields the protein CPGRETRTRKTYGYTF.

DNA for the CDR3: TGTGCCAGCAGTGAATTAGCGGGGGCCCTTCCCGGTGAGCAGTTCTTC. Translated: CASSELAGALPGEQFF. J is TRBJ2-1 and V is TRBV6-1; 9 nucleotides match TRBD2. CDR3 length: 16 amino acids. V lost 2 bases to trimming and J lost 9 bases; unmatched junction nucleotides: 11. Per germline, CDR1 MNHNS and CDR2 SASEGT.

This clone qualifies as medium-sized. The chain links TRBV6-1 to TRBJ1-3, with D perhaps TRBD1 (6 bases). Trimming took 6 bases from V and 1 from J, leaving 10 bases between them. The CDR3 loop spans 14 amino acids. Germline V lookup: CDR1 MNHNS, CDR2 SASEGT. The CDR3 bases are TGTGCCAGCAGATACCAGGGGTCTGGAAACACCATATATTTT. Its protein product is CASRYQGSGNTIYF.

The genes are TRBV19 and TRBJ2-5; TRBD2 aligns across 14 bases. The CDR3 contains 16 residues. Germline V gives CDR1 LNHDA, CDR2 SQIVND (reference sequence). Losses at the gene ends were 5 bases for V and 5 bases for J; bases not matched to a gene: 7. Written as DNA, the CDR3 is TGTGCCAGTAGTCGACTAGCGGGGGGGCCTTCGGAGACCCAGTACTTC. Protein sequence: CASSRLAGGPSETQYF.

The chain joins TRBV19 to TRBJ1-2; 7 bases line up with TRBD1. Germline trimming cut 2 bases from V and 5 bases from J; bases unmatched to any gene: 8. This CDR3 comprises 15 residues. CDR1 LNHDA and CDR2 SQIVND come from the germline V gene (reference sequence). The CDR3 DNA follows: TGTGCCAGTAGTATACAGGCAGGGGGGCGATATGGCTACACCTTC. This translates into CASSIQAGGRYGYTF.

The chain is built from TRBV7-9 and TRBJ1-5; 7 bases are shared with TRBD1. V was pared by 7 bases and J by 5 bases, with 5 bases of the junction left unmatched. Per the germline V gene, CDR1 is SEHNR and CDR2 is FQNEAQ (reference sequence). The CDR3 length is 13 residues. The CDR3 reads CASNGQADQPQHF. CDR3 bases: TGTGCCAGCAACGGACAGGCCGATCAGCCCCAGCATTTT.

This clone came up once. The rearrangement joins TRBV14 to TRBJ2-6; a possible D gene is TRBD1 (6 bases). Germline V gene data show CDR1 as SGHDN and CDR2 as FVKESK. The CDR3 is 17 residues long. V shed 0 bases and J shed 2 bases, with 11 bases lying between them. The CDR3 sequence: CASSQDMGAAGANVLTF. In DNA, the CDR3 is TGTGCCAGCAGCCAAGATATGGGGGCCGCTGGGGCCAACGTCCTGACTTTC.

This clone has a single count. The rearrangement links TRBV28 to TRBJ2-3; tentative D call: TRBD2 (6 bases). V was cut by 10 bases and J by 1 base, with 9 bases left in between. Germline-derived CDR1 and CDR2 are MDHEN and SYDVKM. The length of the CDR3 is 12 residues. The CDR3 nucleotides read TGTGCCACCACGGGAGGCACAGATACGCAGTATTTT. Protein product: CATTGGTDTQYF.

This clone showed up just once. This sequence joins TRBV7-9 and TRBJ1-2; 9 bases are a match to TRBD1. With V trimmed by 5 bases and J by 5 bases, 6 bases remained unmatched. The CDR3 spans 14 residues. Germline-derived CDR1 and CDR2 are SEHNR and FQNEAQ (reference sequence). The CDR3 region has the DNA TGTGCCAGCAGCCCCGGGACAGGGAGGTATGGCTACACCTTC. It encodes CASSPGTGRYGYTF.

The chain has TRBV27 and TRBJ2-1; perhaps TRBD2 as D (6 bases). The CDR3 spans 16 residues. The germline V and J ends were trimmed by 0 bases and 8 bases, with 17 bases remaining between them. The germline V gene has CDR1 MNHEY and CDR2 SMNVEV (reference sequence). The CDR3 loop is CASSLSYGTAVDEQFF. The CDR3 DNA follows: TGTGCCAGCAGTTTATCCTACGGGACTGCGGTGGATGAGCAGTTCTTC.

The chain uses TRBV7-9 and TRBJ2-2, with a possible D match to TRBD1 (6 bases). CDR1 and CDR2 (germline): SEHNR, FQNEAQ (reference sequence). The CDR3 runs 16 residues. V lost 5 bases, J lost 6 bases, and 19 bases lay in between. CDR3 in DNA: TGTGCCAGCAGCCCCGAGGACAGAATTTATGCCGGGGAGCTGTTTTTT. It translates to CASSPEDRIYAGELFF.

The chain is built from TRBV13 and TRBJ2-6; D uncertain. Germline values: CDR1 PRHDT, CDR2 FYEKMQ (reference sequence). The V end lost 6 bases, the J end lost 5 bases, and 23 bases lay between the germline ends. This CDR3 has 18 amino acids. The CDR3 loop reads CASRSIQLVQSRANVLTF. The CDR3 coding sequence is TGTGCCAGCAGAAGCATTCAGCTAGTACAAAGTCGGGCCAACGTCCTGACTTTC.

The V and J genes are TRBV6-5 and TRBJ2-7, with 10 bases matching TRBD2. Germline V gene lookup returns CDR1 MNHEY and CDR2 SVGAGI. This CDR3 contains 15 residues. V shed 6 bases, J shed 3 bases, and the junction held 8 bases outside the gene matches. CDR3 sequence (DNA): TGTGCCAGCAGGCCCGGGACTAGCGACCTCTACGAGCAGTACTTC. Its translation is CASRPGTSDLYEQYF.